Each of the 10 T cell receptor beta chains below was sequenced from the same sample in a study of cytomegalovirus exposure and HLA in healthy donors (dated by TCRdb to between 2016 and 2019). The library was obtained by the immunoSEQ multiplex PCR assay. A mixture of 60 forward primers for TCR Vbeta segments and 13 reverse primers for TCR Jbeta segments was used in the multiplex PCR. In its TCRdb copy, this immuneACCESS table keeps in-frame sequences only and misses some clones. Where compared with another copy, unresolved V genes explain less than half of these, and the others have no known cause. The sample table on file contains over 55,000 clones. The ten largest account for 15% to 20% of the sample. The sample consisted of PBMCs. The origin of the receptors is a boy aged 5-17 years in good health and CMV-seronegative.

V gene TRBV19 combines with J gene TRBJ2-1; possibly TRBD2 for D (5 bases). Germline assignment: CDR1 LNHDA and CDR2 SQIVND (reference sequence). The V end lost 7 bases, the J end lost 1 base, and 11 bases lay between the germline ends. The CDR3 is 14 residues long. The DNA for the CDR3 is TGTGCCAGTACCCCGGACTCGTCCTACAATGAGCAGTTCTTC. Translating gives CASTPDSSYNEQFF.

J is TRBJ1-1 and V is TRBV5-8, with TRBD1 matching over 8 bases. The CDR3 length is 14 residues. Germline V gene data show CDR1 as SGHTS and CDR2 as YDEGEE. The trim removed 2 bases at V and 3 bases at J, leaving 3 bases unmatched. The CDR3 DNA follows: TGTGCCAGCAGCTTCGGACAGGGAGACACTGAAGCTTTCTTT. Its translation is CASSFGQGDTEAFF. Based on the CDR3 plus reference TRBV5-8 and TRBJ1-1, the full variable domain is EAGVTQSPTHLIKTRGQQATLRCSPISGHTSVYWYQQALGLGLQFLLWYDEGEERNRGNFPPRFSGRQFPNYSSELNVNALELEDSALYLCASSFGQGDTEAFFGQGTRLTVV.

In regard to this clone: Other DNA sequences in this specimen translate into the identical CDR3. The chain employs TRBV9 and TRBJ1-5; unclear D gene. The CDR3 is 12 residues long. Germline loops: CDR1 SGDLS, CDR2 YYNGEE. The V and J ends lost 0 bases and 6 bases respectively, with 4 bases between them. The chain's CDR3 is CASSVGGQPQHF. For the CDR3, the DNA is TGTGCCAGCAGCGTAGGAGGTCAGCCCCAGCATTTT.

V usage is TRBV7-3 and J usage is TRBJ1-6; D remains ambiguous. This CDR3 is 15 amino acids long. V lost 5 bases to trimming and J lost 6 bases, with 14 bases between them. Germline CDR1 and CDR2: SGHTA and FQGTGA. As DNA, the CDR3 is TGTGCCAGCAGCCTAATGGCGGGAGCTAATTCACCCCTCCACTTT. Translating gives CASSLMAGANSPLHF.

The rearrangement uses TRBV19 and TRBJ2-5; possibly TRBD1 for D (7 bases). The germline V gene has CDR1 LNHDA and CDR2 SQIVND (reference sequence). V gave up 5 bases and J gave up 9 bases, with 16 bases separating them. The CDR3 is 13 residues long. Here the CDR3 DNA reads TGTGCCAGTAGTCCAGGGGGGACAGTATCCCAGTACTTC. This codes for CASSPGGTVSQYF.

The chain is built from TRBV6-6 and TRBJ2-7; 9 bases line up with TRBD2. Germline trimming cut 6 bases from V and 2 bases from J; bases unmatched to any gene: 8. Germline values: CDR1 MNHNY, CDR2 SVGAGI (reference sequence). The CDR3 runs 15 residues. Written as DNA, the CDR3 is TGTGCCAGCAGCACCGGACTAGCGACAACCTACGAGCAGTACTTC. It translates to CASSTGLATTYEQYF.

This chain joins TRBV15 and TRBJ2-1; the match to TRBD2 covers 14 bases. The CDR3 length is 16 residues. Trimming cost V 3 bases and J 7 bases; bases outside gene matches: 5. The germline CDR1 and CDR2 sequences are LNHNV and YYDKDF (reference sequence). The CDR3 bases are TGTGCCACCAGCAGCAGGACTAGCGGGAGGTTTAATGAGCAGTTCTTC. This codes for CATSSRTSGRFNEQFF.

The chain has TRBV7-8 and TRBJ2-7; 10 bases align to TRBD2. V gave up 4 bases and J gave up 1 base; unmatched junction bases: 4. CDR3 length: 15 amino acids. Per the germline V gene, CDR1 is SGHVS and CDR2 is FQNEAQ. The CDR3 DNA is TGTGCCAGCAGCTCCCTAGCGGGAGAGTCCTACGAGCAGTACTTC. This sequence encodes CASSSLAGESYEQYF. Full variable domain (outside the CDR3, taken from reference TRBV7-8 and TRBJ2-7): GAGVSQSPRYKVAKRGQDVALRCDPISGHVSLFWYQQALGQGPEFLTYFQNEAQLDKSGLPSDRFFAERPEGSVSTLKIQRTQQEDSAVYLCASSSLAGESYEQYFGPGTRLTVT.

V and J are TRBV30 and TRBJ1-5; 7 bases are a match to TRBD1. The CDR3 covers 15 residues. V lost 2 bases to trimming and J lost 3 bases; unmatched junction nucleotides: 7. The germline gives CDR1 GTSNPN, CDR2 SVGIG (reference sequence). CDR3 in amino acids: CAWSKIGQANQPQHF. CDR3 coding DNA: TGTGCCTGGAGTAAAATTGGACAGGCCAATCAGCCCCAGCATTTT.

The chain has TRBV10-2 and TRBJ2-5; 13 nucleotides align to TRBD2. Germline V lookup: CDR1 WSHSY, CDR2 SAAADI. The CDR3 totals 15 residues. V trimming: 5 bases; J trimming: 5 bases; junction bases outside the gene matches: 5. CDR3: CASSKLAGGPETQYF. CDR3 DNA sequence: TGCGCCAGCAGTAAACTAGCGGGGGGGCCGGAGACCCAGTACTTC.